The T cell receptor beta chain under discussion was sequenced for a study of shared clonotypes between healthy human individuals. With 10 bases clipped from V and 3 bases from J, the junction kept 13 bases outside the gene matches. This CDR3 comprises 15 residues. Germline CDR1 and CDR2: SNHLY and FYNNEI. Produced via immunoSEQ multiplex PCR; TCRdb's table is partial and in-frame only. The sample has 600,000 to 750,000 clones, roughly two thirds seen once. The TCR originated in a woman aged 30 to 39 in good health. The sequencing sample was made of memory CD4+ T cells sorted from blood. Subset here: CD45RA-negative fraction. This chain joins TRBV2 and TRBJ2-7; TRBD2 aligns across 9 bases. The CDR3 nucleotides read TGTGCCAAGAGGCGGGCTAGCGGGACAAGCTACGAGCAGTACTTC. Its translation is CAKRRASGTSYEQYF.